This passage covers 5 T cell receptor beta chains from one sample sequenced in a study of T cell repertoires in cytomegalovirus infection. From the reads, TCRdb called clonotypes with MiXCR, one entry per CDR3 protein. The sample has approximately 100,000 distinct CDR3 sequences, 20% to 30% seen once. Source material: CD8+ T cells from PBMCs. These receptors came from a human donor in good health (CMV status not recorded). Some clones in this sample may be carry-over from other donors' samples.

The gene calls are TRBV6-4 and TRBJ2-2, with D unresolved. V was pared by 3 bases and J by 8 bases, with 10 bases between. CDR3 size: 13 residues. Per the germline V gene, CDR1 is MRHNA and CDR2 is SNTAGT. In DNA form, the CDR3 reads TGTGCCAGCAGTGAGGGCCTCGGAGGGGAGCTGTTTTTT. This translates into CASSEGLGGELFF.

This clonotype has more than one count but fewer than ten. The chain combines TRBV20-1 with TRBJ2-7, with 7 bases fitting TRBD1. Germline V gene lookup returns CDR1 DFQATT and CDR2 SNEGSKA (reference sequence). The CDR3 totals 14 residues. After removal of 0 bases from V and 2 bases from J, the junction contained 4 bases not matched to a gene. The CDR3 DNA reads as TGCAGTGCTAGAGATCAAGGGGGCACCTACGAGCAGTACTTC. This encodes CSARDQGGTYEQYF.

The rearrangement uses TRBV27 and TRBJ2-3; D is undetermined. Deletions cut 7 bases from V and 1 base from J, with 9 bases between. CDR3 length equals 13 residues. The germline CDR1 and CDR2 sequences are MNHEY and SMNVEV (reference sequence). The DNA for the CDR3 is TGTGCCAGCACAGAGACGGGCACAGATACGCAGTATTTT. Amino acids: CASTETGTDTQYF.

The chain has TRBV27 and TRBJ2-1, with 12 nucleotides matching TRBD2. Germline trimming cut 5 bases from V and 9 bases from J; bases unmatched to any gene: 8. The CDR3 consists of 15 residues. Germline-derived CDR1 and CDR2 are MNHEY and SMNVEV (reference sequence). In nucleotides, the CDR3 is TGTGCCAGCAGTCTCTCTAGCGGGGGGGCCAGTGAGCAGTTCTTC. The encoded protein is CASSLSSGGASEQFF.

This clonotype occurred once. The chain combines TRBV7-2 with TRBJ2-3; the match to TRBD1 covers 9 bases. The CDR3 covers 15 residues. The germline CDR1 and CDR2 sequences are SGHTA and FQGNSA. J gave up 4 bases and V 6 bases, and 8 bases lay outside the gene matches. This CDR3 reads CASSHRDREADTQYF. The CDR3 coding sequence is TGTGCCAGCAGTCACCGGGACAGGGAGGCAGATACGCAGTATTTT.